This TCR beta chain was sequenced in a study of neurological immune-mediated disorders. Per the germline V gene, CDR1 is ENHRY and CDR2 is SYGVKD. The CDR3 consists of 14 residues. Losses at the gene ends were 4 bases for V and 9 bases for J; bases not matched to a gene: 6. TCRdb passed the 5' RACE reads through MiXCR, listing each CDR3 protein once. The sample includes about 66,000 distinct CDR3 sequences, less than 5.5% of them seen just once. This clonotype was detected ten times or more. This receptor was taken from a woman aged 25 to 39 with multiple sclerosis. The gene calls are TRBV10-3 and TRBJ2-1, with 10 bases aligning to TRBD1. Sequencing was carried out using PBMCs. CDR3 coding DNA: TGTGCCATCAGTGCGGGACAGGGGCCGAGTGAGCAGTTCTTC. It specifies CAISAGQGPSEQFF.